This TCR beta chain was identified during a study of blood T cells in healthy people across ages. Study findings and constraints: Naive CD4+ cells and diversity were both higher in long-lived donors than in aged donors.

V gave up 6 bases and J gave up 2 bases, with 18 bases separating them. The CDR3 spans 16 residues. This clonotype has only a few counts. Its antigen is not identified. A second 7 to 11 cycle PCR used barcoded and J-beta primers. Each CDR3 protein is one row after TCRdb ran MiXCR on the 5' RACE reads. The sample shows 1 million to 1.2 million distinct CDR3 sequences, 35% to 40% of them seen only once. This chain links TRBV12-3 or TRBV12-4 with TRBJ2-3; TRBD1 might be the D (6 bases). The TCR comes from a man aged 18 to 35 in good health. The sample comprised blood. Here the CDR3 reads CASRNDNRAPTDTQYF. CDR3 DNA sequence: TGTGCCAGCAGAAACGACAACAGGGCCCCCACAGATACGCAGTATTTT.